Below, 28 T cell receptor beta chains from the same sample are listed, as sequenced in a study of blood T cell repertoires in COVID-19 (TCRdb year 2020). Libraries were made using the immunoSEQ multiplex PCR assay. In TCRdb, the immuneACCESS table is reduced to in-frame sequences with V and J assigned. These tables do not hold every clone; where another copy was compared, an unresolved V gene accounts for under half, and the others remain unexplained. In this sample the table shows approximately 450,000 clones, around nine tenths of which occur a single time. In total, the top ten clones hold approximately 2% of the sample. The sequenced sample was PBMCs or T cells enriched from blood (not recorded which). The receptors derive from a woman under 30 with acute COVID-19.

The chain couples TRBV30 to TRBJ2-2, with 12 bases fitting TRBD2. With V trimmed by 2 bases and J by 1 base, 2 bases remained unmatched. The V gene's germline CDR1 is GTSNPN and CDR2 SVGIG (reference sequence). CDR3 length equals 16 residues. The CDR3 DNA is TGTGCCTGGAGTAAACTAGCGGGAGGGAACACCGGGGAGCTGTTTTTT. Amino acid sequence: CAWSKLAGGNTGELFF. Full variable domain (remainder filled in from reference TRBV30 and TRBJ2-2): SQTIHQWPATLVQPVGSPLSLECTVEGTSNPNLYWYRQAAGRGLQLLFYSVGIGQISSEVPQNLSASRPQDRQFILSSKKLLLSDSGFYLCAWSKLAGGNTGELFFGEGSRLTVL.

As for this clone: A read error may account for a junction end that differs from germline. The chain combines TRBV28 with TRBJ2-7, with TRBD1 matching over 12 bases. The CDR3 is 12 amino acids. Germline V gene lookup returns CDR1 MDHEN and CDR2 SYDVKM. The CDR3 reads CASSLGTGGAGF. CDR3 sequence (DNA): TGTGCCAGCAGTTTAGGGACAGGGGGCGCAGGTTTC.

The J gene is TRBJ2-2, the V gene TRBV5-1; 8 nucleotides line up with TRBD1. CDR3 length: 18 residues. After removal of 0 bases from V and 0 bases from J, the junction contained 7 bases not matched to a gene. In germline, CDR1 is SGHRS, CDR2 YFSETQ. The CDR3 loop reads CASSLESQGASNTGELFF. CDR3 nucleotides: TGCGCCAGCAGCTTGGAATCCCAGGGGGCATCGAACACCGGGGAGCTGTTTTTT.

The chain joins TRBV5-4 to TRBJ1-4; D might be TRBD1 (5 bases). The germline V gene encodes CDR1 SGHNT and CDR2 YYREEE (reference sequence). V was clipped by 7 bases and J by 4 bases, with 14 bases between them. The CDR3 is made up of 14 amino acids. DNA of the CDR3: TGTGCCAGCGGCCAAACAGGAGATAATGAAAAACTGTTTTTT. This translates into CASGQTGDNEKLFF.

The chain employs TRBV5-5 and TRBJ1-2; D gene uncertain. Looked up from germline, CDR1 is SGHKS and CDR2 is YYEKEE (reference sequence). The CDR3 spans 18 residues. The V and J ends lost 1 base and 0 bases respectively, with 19 bases between them. CDR3: CASSLRNRGGRTNYGYTF. The CDR3 DNA is TGTGCCAGCAGCTTGCGGAATCGGGGAGGGCGGACTAACTATGGCTACACCTTC.

V gene TRBV3-1 (or the pseudogene TRBV3-2) combines with J gene TRBJ2-1, with TRBD2 matching 7 bases. After removal of 4 bases from V and 10 bases from J, the junction contained 4 bases not matched to a gene. CDR3 length: 12 residues. In germline, CDR1 is LGHDT, CDR2 YNNKEL (reference sequence). CDR3: CASSPREAEQFF. The CDR3 DNA is TGTGCCAGCAGCCCCCGGGAGGCCGAGCAGTTCTTC.

This clone was recorded only once. V usage is TRBV5-6 and J usage is TRBJ2-7, with 10 positions matching TRBD2. This CDR3 has 14 amino acids. V was pared by 0 bases and J by 7 bases, with 4 bases of the junction left unmatched. Germline loops: CDR1 SGHDT, CDR2 YYEEEE. CDR3 residues: CASSLGSGRIEQYF. In DNA, the CDR3 is TGTGCCAGCAGCTTGGGTAGCGGGAGGATTGAGCAGTACTTC.

The rearrangement links TRBV5-4 to TRBJ2-5, with D tentatively TRBD2 (6 bases). The V and J ends lost 3 bases and 5 bases respectively, with 17 bases between them. The length of the CDR3 is 15 residues. CDR1 and CDR2 from the germline V gene are SGHNT and YYREEE (reference sequence). CDR3 loop: CASSSPPGRGETQYF. CDR3 bases: TGTGCCAGCAGCTCCCCACCGGGACGGGGGGAGACCCAGTACTTC.

As concerns this clone: The same CDR3 arises from other DNA sequences in this sample as well. This chain uses TRBV6-5 with TRBJ1-3; D may be TRBD1 (5 bases). Trimming removed 8 bases from V and 3 bases from J, with 8 bases in between. Germline assignment: CDR1 MNHEY and CDR2 SVGAGI. This CDR3 region has 12 residues. CDR3 nucleotide sequence: TGTGCCAGCTCTACAGGTGGAAACACCATATATTTT. Translating it yields CASSTGGNTIYF.

The chain carries TRBV14 and TRBJ2-1; 12 bases fit TRBD2. The V gene end was trimmed by 0 bases and the J gene end by 10 bases; junction bases not matched to a gene: 4. The CDR3 runs 15 residues. Germline V CDR1 and CDR2: SGHDN, FVKESK. CDR3 in DNA: TGTGCCAGCAGCCAAGAAACTAGCGGGGGGAGAGAGCAGTTCTTC. The encoded protein is CASSQETSGGREQFF.

In this sample, this clone turned up once. The CDR3 DNA is TGTGCCAGCAGCTTTCTGGACAGGGCCATGAACACTGAAGCTTTCTTT. This codes for CASSFLDRAMNTEAFF. V is TRBV12-1 and J is TRBJ1-1; TRBD1 is taken as the D call from the table, unchecked against the DNA. TRBV12-1 corresponds to a pseudogene. This CDR3 is built from 16 residues.

The gene calls are TRBV7-2 and TRBJ2-1, with TRBD2 identical over 8 bases. The V and J ends lost 1 base and 3 bases, in that order; junction bases with no gene match: 8. Germline loops: CDR1 SGHTA, CDR2 FQGNSA. The CDR3 is made up of 17 amino acids. The CDR3 here is CASSLVGVAGIYNEQFF. In nucleotides, the CDR3 is TGTGCCAGCAGCTTAGTAGGCGTAGCGGGAATCTACAATGAGCAGTTCTTC.

The V call is TRBV7-3, the J call TRBJ1-2; TRBD1 matches 10 bases. Per the germline V gene, CDR1 is SGHTA and CDR2 is FQGTGA. The V gene end was trimmed by 5 bases and the J gene end by 6 bases; junction bases not matched to a gene: 3. This CDR3 spans 13 amino acids. The CDR3 DNA reads TGTGCCAGCAGCCGACAGGGGGCGGATGGCTACACCTTC. Translated: CASSRQGADGYTF.

The J gene is TRBJ1-1, the V gene TRBV7-2, with D uncertain. Trimming shortened V by 1 base and J by 1 base, and 13 bases separated the two germline ends. Germline CDR1 reads SGHTA; CDR2 reads FQGNSA. The length of the CDR3 is 16 residues. The CDR3 here is CASSLGWSPSNTEAFF. Written as DNA, the CDR3 is TGTGCCAGCAGCTTAGGATGGAGCCCTTCGAACACTGAAGCTTTCTTT.

The rearrangement joins TRBV7-2 to TRBJ1-6, with D unclear. This CDR3 has 17 residues. The germline CDR1 and CDR2 sequences are SGHTA and FQGNSA. Trimming took off 2 bases at V and 1 base at J, with 12 bases between the two ends. In DNA, the CDR3 is TGTGCCAGCAGCTTAAAGTGGAGAGGTTCCTATAATTCACCCCTCCACTTT. It encodes CASSLKWRGSYNSPLHF.

The rearrangement uses TRBV4-1 and TRBJ2-3, with 8 bases that match TRBD1. Germline CDR1 is MGHRA and CDR2 is YSYEKL. Unmatched junction bases numbered 20, after V lost 4 bases and J lost 8 bases. This CDR3 is 18 amino acids long. In DNA form, the CDR3 reads TGCGCCAGCAGCCTCCAATCTATGACCGGGACAGGAGGTATTACGCAGTATTTT. Its translation: CASSLQSMTGTGGITQYF.

V gene TRBV11-2 combines with J gene TRBJ1-6; weak D call: TRBD1 (6 bases). With 5 bases removed from V and 6 bases from J, the gap between germline ends came to 8 bases. CDR3 length: 13 residues. Germline V gene lookup returns CDR1 SGHAT and CDR2 FQNNGV. The CDR3 loop is CASSTDSNSPLHF. The DNA for the CDR3 is TGTGCCAGCAGCACGGACAGTAATTCACCCCTCCACTTT.

The chain has TRBV30 and TRBJ1-5; possibly TRBD1 for D (5 bases). The CDR3 has 15 amino acids. The germline V and J ends were trimmed by 1 base and 2 bases, with 12 bases remaining between them. Germline CDR1 is GTSNPN and CDR2 is SVGIG (reference sequence). CDR3 amino acids: CAWSGGAAGNQPQHF. DNA of the CDR3: TGTGCCTGGAGTGGTGGGGCGGCGGGCAATCAGCCCCAGCATTTT.

This clone appeared once. The gene calls are TRBV7-8 and TRBJ2-5; no clear D. This CDR3 contains 15 residues. V lost 0 bases and J lost 2, with 10 bases in between. CDR1 is SGHVS, CDR2 FQNEAQ, per germline. CDR3 bases: TGTGCCAGCAGCTTAGCCCGAGATCTACAAGAGACCCAGTACTTC. Amino acids: CASSLARDLQETQYF.

The chain employs TRBV6-6 and TRBJ2-4, with D tentatively TRBD1 (7 bases). The V gene's germline CDR1 is MNHNY and CDR2 SVGAGI (reference sequence). CDR3 size: 15 residues. Deletions cut 6 bases from V and 1 base from J, with 13 bases between. The CDR3 DNA sequence: TGTGCCAGCAGGGAGGGGGCCCTGGCCAAAAACATTCAGTACTTC. Protein product: CASREGALAKNIQYF.

The chain employs TRBV12-3 or TRBV12-4 and TRBJ1-2, with 7 positions matching TRBD1. Unmatched junction bases numbered 5, after V lost 6 bases and J lost 7 bases. This CDR3 has 12 residues. The CDR3 nucleotides are TGTGCCAGCAGCCGGACAGGCCTTGGCTACACCTTC. Translating it yields CASSRTGLGYTF.

V and J are TRBV11-2 and TRBJ2-7; TRBD2 matches 7 bases. Unmatched junction bases numbered 9, after V lost 5 bases and J lost 2 bases. The CDR3 loop spans 15 amino acids. CDR1 is SGHAT, CDR2 FQNNGV, per germline. The CDR3 reads CASSQQAGTTYEQYF. The CDR3 DNA sequence: TGTGCCAGCAGCCAACAGGCGGGGACTACCTACGAGCAGTACTTC.

The chain joins TRBV3-1 (or the pseudogene TRBV3-2) to TRBJ1-2; D perhaps matches TRBD1 (6 bases). The CDR3 has 14 residues. The V and J ends lost 3 bases and 4 bases respectively, with 12 bases between them. Looked up from germline, CDR1 is LGHDT and CDR2 is YNNKEL (reference sequence). The CDR3 protein is CASSHQGNIYGYTF. The CDR3 DNA reads TGTGCCAGCAGCCACCAGGGGAATATCTATGGCTACACCTTC.

In DNA form, the CDR3 reads TGTGCCAGCAGTTACTCTCTAGCGGGAGGTCTGGATACGCAGTATTTT. Translation: CASSYSLAGGLDTQYF. V usage is TRBV6-2 or TRBV6-3 and J usage is TRBJ2-3; TRBD2 matches at 11 bases. Germline V gene data show CDR1 as MNHEY and CDR2 as SVGEGT. The ends lost 0 bases at V and 6 bases at J; junction bases unmatched: 5. The CDR3 sequence is 16 residues long.

This chain uses TRBV29-1 with TRBJ2-5; D is possibly TRBD1 (5 bases). The CDR3 length is 13 residues. V dropped 7 bases and J dropped 7 bases, with 19 bases sitting between them. Germline CDR1 is SQVTM and CDR2 is ANQGSEA. CDR3 region: CSGDSGAPGTQYF. The CDR3 DNA is TGCAGCGGTGACTCTGGGGCTCCGGGGACCCAGTACTTC.

The chain uses TRBV13 and TRBJ1-1; the D is unclear. CDR3 length equals 14 residues. Trimming removed 5 bases at V and 0 bases at J, with 10 bases between. Germline assignment: CDR1 PRHDT and CDR2 FYEKMQ (reference sequence). The CDR3 DNA reads as TGTGCCAGCAGCCCCCCAGGTATGAACACTGAAGCTTTCTTT. Encoded protein: CASSPPGMNTEAFF.

V and J are TRBV25-1 and TRBJ2-1; 14 positions agree with TRBD2. The germline CDR1 and CDR2 sequences are MGHDK and SYGVNS. The V and J ends lost 1 base and 3 bases, in that order; junction bases with no gene match: 5. This CDR3 contains 18 residues. CDR3 bases: TGTGCCAGCAGTGAATTAGGGACTAGCGGGAGAGGCTACAATGAGCAGTTCTTC. Its protein is CASSELGTSGRGYNEQFF.

The V gene is TRBV19, the J gene TRBJ1-6, with a weak D call TRBD1 (5 bases). Deletions cut 3 bases from V and 7 bases from J, with 13 bases between. The CDR3 consists of 15 residues. Per the germline V gene, CDR1 is LNHDA and CDR2 is SQIVND (reference sequence). The CDR3 reads CASSMATGGNSPLHF. CDR3 bases: TGTGCCAGTAGTATGGCGACGGGGGGAAATTCACCCCTCCACTTT.